Listed here are 30 T cell receptor beta chains from one sample, sequenced in a study of identical twins. From the 5' RACE reads, TCRdb called clonotypes with MiXCR, one entry per CDR3 protein. The data hold a few hundred thousand distinct CDR3 sequences, with roughly 9.9% observed a single time. This sample also belongs to another study, concerning yellow fever vaccine responses in identical twins.

The sample comprised PBMCs. The origin of the receptors is a woman younger than 35 in good health.

This clonotype was seen repeatedly, ten times or more. This chain uses TRBV5-1 with TRBJ2-3; 7 nucleotides agree with TRBD2. After removal of 3 bases from V and 4 bases from J, the junction contained 5 bases not matched to a gene. Germline values: CDR1 SGHRS, CDR2 YFSETQ. The CDR3 has 14 residues. The CDR3 region is CASSSLTSADTQYF. In DNA form, the CDR3 reads TGCGCCAGCAGCTCCCTTACTAGCGCAGATACGCAGTATTTT.

The V call is TRBV5-1, the J call TRBJ2-1, with D hard to call. V was trimmed by 2 bases and J by 3 bases, leaving 9 bases between them. In germline, CDR1 is SGHRS, CDR2 YFSETQ. The CDR3 covers 14 residues. The CDR3 spells CASSFNSLYNEQFF. Here the CDR3 DNA reads TGCGCCAGCAGCTTTAATAGCCTCTACAATGAGCAGTTCTTC. The variable domain in full, with the rest retrieved from reference TRBV5-1 and TRBJ2-1, is KAGVTQTPRYLIKTRGQQVTLSCSPISGHRSVSWYQQTPGQGLQFLFEYFSETQRNKGNFPGRFSGRQFSNSRSEMNVSTLELGDSALYLCASSFNSLYNEQFFGPGTRLTVL.

This clonotype was recorded at least ten times. J is TRBJ2-2 and V is TRBV6-1, with 7 bases identical to TRBD1. CDR1 MNHNS and CDR2 SASEGT come from the germline V gene. J lost 3 bases, V lost 6 bases, and 7 bases had no gene match. The CDR3 loop spans 15 amino acids. CDR3 sequence reads: CASSPGTVYTGELFF. CDR3 sequence (DNA): TGTGCCAGCAGCCCCGGGACAGTATACACCGGGGAGCTGTTTTTT.

This clonotype was counted at least ten times. This chain joins TRBV4-2 and TRBJ1-4; weak D call: TRBD1 (6 bases). The CDR3 totals 17 residues. Trimming took 1 base from V and 4 from J, leaving 16 bases between them. Germline V gene lookup returns CDR1 LGHNA and CDR2 YNFKEQ. The CDR3 is CASSQGPLGGGNEKLFF. For the CDR3, the DNA is TGTGCCAGCAGCCAAGGCCCCCTAGGAGGGGGTAATGAAAAACTGTTTTTT.

V is TRBV6-5 and J is TRBJ2-3, with unresolved D. CDR1 MNHEY and CDR2 SVGAGI come from the germline V gene. The CDR3 consists of 12 residues. The V end lost 7 bases, the J end lost 5 bases, and 10 bases lay between the germline ends. The CDR3 nucleotides read TGTGCCAGCATAGGATTCGGAGATACGCAGTATTTT. This codes for CASIGFGDTQYF.

The sample holds many counts of this clonotype. V gene TRBV4-3 combines with J gene TRBJ2-1; 7 nucleotides agree with TRBD2. The germline CDR1 and CDR2 sequences are LGHNA and YSLEER. This CDR3 region has 17 residues. The junction had 7 bases not matched to a gene; V was cut back by 0 bases and J by 2 bases. CDR3 nucleotides: TGCGCCAGCAGCCAAGATGTGGCGGGAGTGACCTACAATGAGCAGTTCTTC. This gives the protein CASSQDVAGVTYNEQFF.

This clonotype was found a few times. The chain links TRBV12-3 or TRBV12-4 to TRBJ2-1, with D tentatively TRBD1 (6 bases). Trimming took off 2 bases at V and 7 bases at J, with 9 bases between the two ends. CDR3 length: 13 amino acids. The CDR3 region is CASSLHRVNEQFF. CDR3 DNA sequence: TGTGCCAGCAGTTTACACAGGGTTAATGAGCAGTTCTTC.

This clonotype was seen ten or more times. CDR3 coding DNA: TGCAGCGTTGTATATGACGCCGGGACAGATACGCAGTATTTT. Translation: CSVVYDAGTDTQYF. This rearrangement joins TRBV29-1 to TRBJ2-3; D gene uncertain. The CDR3 loop spans 14 amino acids. V lost 4 bases and J 3 bases, leaving 14 bases between the germline ends. Germline V gene lookup returns CDR1 SQVTM and CDR2 ANQGSEA.

This clonotype was counted many times. The chain combines TRBV18 with TRBJ1-1; D is uncertain. This CDR3 spans 14 amino acids. Trimming cost V 3 bases and J 1 base, with 9 bases left between them. Germline V gene lookup returns CDR1 KGHSH and CDR2 LQKENI. CDR3: CASSPPASNTEAFF. As DNA, the CDR3 is TGTGCCAGCTCACCTCCCGCTTCGAACACTGAAGCTTTCTTT. The full variable domain, with the rest looked up from reference TRBV18 and TRBJ1-1, is NAGVMQNPRHLVRRRGQEARLRCSPMKGHSHVYWYRQLPEEGLKFMVYLQKENIIDESGMPKERFSAEFPKEGPSILRIQQVVRGDSAAYFCASSPPASNTEAFFGQGTRLTVV.

The V and J genes are TRBV25-1 and TRBJ2-7; 11 bases agree with TRBD1. There are 13 residues in the CDR3. Trimming at V came to 7 bases and at J to 6 bases, leaving 5 bases not matched to a gene. CDR1 MGHDK and CDR2 SYGVNS come from the germline V gene. The CDR3 loop reads CASKGTGGTEQYF. Written as DNA, the CDR3 is TGTGCCAGCAAAGGGACAGGGGGAACCGAGCAGTACTTC.

This clonotype occurred many times. This sequence joins TRBV21-1 and TRBJ2-2; TRBD2 reflects the table's D call only, with no check against the DNA. TRBV21-1 is termed a pseudogene. The CDR3 length is 16 residues. The CDR3 spells CASSKGTGPPTGELFF. The CDR3 nucleotides read TGTGCCAGCAGCAAAGGAACGGGGCCTCCCACCGGGGAGCTGTTTTTT.

The chain joins TRBV7-2 to TRBJ2-7; 9 bases fit TRBD1. CDR1 and CDR2 (germline): SGHTA, FQGNSA. The CDR3 is made up of 14 amino acids. After removal of 6 bases from V and 3 bases from J, the junction contained 6 bases not matched to a gene. In DNA, the CDR3 is TGTGCCAGCAGAAAAACAGGGGGCGGCTACGAGCAGTACTTC. This gives the protein CASRKTGGGYEQYF.

This clonotype appeared many times. This rearrangement joins TRBV3-1 to TRBJ2-2, with 7 bases identical to TRBD1. There are 14 residues in the CDR3. Germline V gives CDR1 LGHDT, CDR2 YNNKEL (reference sequence). V shed 4 bases and J 3 bases; nucleotides not matched to a gene: 2. CDR3 sequence: CASSLRGYTGELFF. CDR3 in DNA: TGTGCCAGCAGCCTCAGGGGGTACACCGGGGAGCTGTTTTTT.

This clonotype has a count of ten or more. The chain carries TRBV7-9 and TRBJ2-1, with TRBD2 matching 10 bases. Germline CDR1 reads SEHNR; CDR2 reads FQNEAQ (reference sequence). With 5 bases clipped from V and 10 bases from J, the junction kept 14 bases outside the gene matches. The CDR3 is 16 amino acids. CDR3 sequence (DNA): TGTGCCAGCAGCCCTATAAGCGGGAGGGCCTTGGGGGAGCAGTTCTTC. It translates to CASSPISGRALGEQFF.

V is TRBV28 and J is TRBJ2-1; 9 bases match TRBD2. V trimming: 2 bases; J trimming: 0 bases; junction bases outside the gene matches: 5. The CDR3 consists of 17 residues. Germline CDR1 MDHEN, CDR2 SYDVKM. The CDR3 reads CASSLIGSGSSYNEQFF. The CDR3 DNA reads TGTGCCAGCAGTTTAATTGGTAGCGGGAGCTCCTACAATGAGCAGTTCTTC.

The chain carries TRBV20-1 and TRBJ2-7; D is possibly TRBD2 (6 bases). CDR1 is DFQATT, CDR2 SNEGSKA, per germline (reference sequence). V was cut by 0 bases and J by 4 bases, with 22 bases left in between. The CDR3 runs 17 residues. The CDR3 region has the DNA TGCAGTGCTAGAGATCGTTCCTCTGGGACTTTGGGGTACGAGCAGTACTTC. Its translation: CSARDRSSGTLGYEQYF.

This clonotype has a count of ten or more. The rearrangement uses TRBV20-1 and TRBJ2-7; the D gene could be TRBD1 or TRBD2 (6 bases each). V was shortened by 6 bases and J by 0 bases, with 18 bases between the two germline ends. Germline CDR1 is DFQATT and CDR2 is SNEGSKA (reference sequence). The CDR3 totals 15 residues. The CDR3 region has the DNA TGCAGTGCCCGAGGGGGTAGCGGTGCCTCCTACGAGCAGTACTTC. Translated, it gives CSARGGSGASYEQYF.

V is TRBV20-1 and J is TRBJ2-5, with 12 bases lining up with TRBD2. Germline V gives CDR1 DFQATT, CDR2 SNEGSKA (reference sequence). There are 15 residues in the CDR3. Unmatched junction bases numbered 7, after V lost 4 bases and J lost 4 bases. In DNA form, the CDR3 reads TGCAGTGCTACCCGACTAGCGGGGGCCTTAGAGACCCAGTACTTC. This sequence encodes CSATRLAGALETQYF.

The V and J genes are TRBV6-2 or TRBV6-3 and TRBJ2-7; D may be TRBD1 (6 bases). CDR3 size: 14 residues. With 5 bases removed from V and 4 bases from J, the gap between germline ends came to 15 bases. Per the germline V gene, CDR1 is MNHEY and CDR2 is SVGEGT. CDR3 nucleotide sequence: TGTGCCAGCAGTCGCCCCGGGACAAGTTACGAGCAGTACTTC. It yields the protein CASSRPGTSYEQYF.

This clonotype was observed a few times. The chain has TRBV2 and TRBJ2-5; 9 nucleotides line up with TRBD2. V lost 8 bases, J lost 5 bases, and 12 bases stayed unmatched. This CDR3 is built from 15 residues. Germline V gene data show CDR1 as SNHLY and CDR2 as FYNNEI. In nucleotides, the CDR3 is TGTGCCAGCTGCTTGGGCGGGGGGGCAAGTGAGACCCAGTACTTC. It codes for CASCLGGGASETQYF.

This clonotype was detected ten times or more. The chain combines TRBV9 with TRBJ1-6, with D uncertain. Trimming shortened V by 0 bases and J by 8 bases, and 12 bases separated the two germline ends. The CDR3 has 15 amino acids. Germline V CDR1 and CDR2: SGDLS, YYNGEE. CDR3 region: CASSVGESVYSPLHF. CDR3 nucleotide sequence: TGTGCCAGCAGCGTAGGAGAGTCAGTATATTCACCCCTCCACTTT.

This clonotype was observed a handful of times. The chain uses TRBV29-1 and TRBJ2-6, with 8 bases that match TRBD2. V dropped 4 bases and J dropped 0; count of bases not matched to a gene: 8. Germline-derived CDR1 and CDR2 are SQVTM and ANQGSEA. CDR3 length: 17 amino acids. CDR3 DNA sequence: TGCAGCGTTGGAGAGCGGGGGAGCCCCTCTGGGGCCAACGTCCTGACTTTC. It encodes CSVGERGSPSGANVLTF.

The sample holds many counts of this clonotype. The chain's CDR3 is CASTHLGGRDTGELFF. CDR3 coding DNA: TGTGCCAGCACCCACCTCGGCGGAAGGGACACCGGGGAGCTGTTTTTT. V and J are TRBV12-3 or TRBV12-4 and TRBJ2-2; D ambiguous. Trimming removed 7 bases at V and 3 bases at J, with 18 bases between. This CDR3 has 16 residues.

This clonotype was picked up many times. The V call is TRBV11-2, the J call TRBJ1-1; 7 nucleotides match TRBD1. V shed 5 bases, J shed 3 bases, and the junction held 9 bases outside the gene matches. The CDR3 is 15 amino acids. Germline CDR1 is SGHAT and CDR2 is FQNNGV. Written as DNA, the CDR3 is TGTGCCAGCAGCACACGACAGGGTTTAGACACTGAAGCTTTCTTT. Translation: CASSTRQGLDTEAFF.

This clonotype was recorded a few times. This chain uses TRBV3-1 with TRBJ2-7; D perhaps matches TRBD1 (6 bases). The CDR3 spans 13 residues. V was cut by 4 bases and J by 6 bases, with 13 bases left in between. Germline lookup yields CDR1 LGHDT and CDR2 YNNKEL (reference sequence). The CDR3 bases are TGTGCCAGCAGCCGAGGGGGACCCTCCGAGCAGTACTTC. This gives the protein CASSRGGPSEQYF.

This sequence joins TRBV20-1 and TRBJ2-2; a possible D gene is TRBD2 (5 bases). There are 15 residues in the CDR3. Trimming left V 0 bases short and J 0 bases short, with 8 bases between. The germline V gene encodes CDR1 DFQATT and CDR2 SNEGSKA (reference sequence). The CDR3 is CSARDSLANTGELFF. CDR3 in DNA: TGCAGTGCTAGAGATTCACTAGCGAACACCGGGGAGCTGTTTTTT.

CDR3 DNA: TGTGCCACCAGTCAAGGGGGGACCTACAATGAGCAGTTCTTC. This gives the protein CATSQGGTYNEQFF. The chain carries TRBV15 and TRBJ2-1, with D perhaps given as TRBD1 or TRBD2 (6 bases each). V lost 6 bases, J lost 2 bases, and 11 bases lay in between. The CDR3 extends over 14 amino acids. CDR1 and CDR2 (germline): LNHNV, YYDKDF (reference sequence). The variable domain in full, completed from reference TRBV15 and TRBJ2-1, reads DAMVIQNPRYQVTQFGKPVTLSCSQTLNHNVMYWYQQKSSQAPKLLFHYYDKDFNNEADTPDNFQSRRPNTSFCFLDIRSPGLGDTAMYLCATSQGGTYNEQFFGPGTRLTVL.

This clonotype was found many times. The chain employs TRBV7-2 and TRBJ2-3, with 7 positions matching TRBD2. CDR3 length equals 15 residues. Trimming at V came to 4 bases and at J to 5 bases, leaving 9 bases not matched to a gene. Germline V CDR1 and CDR2: SGHTA, FQGNSA. CDR3 sequence: CASSSRLALGDTQYF. For the CDR3, the DNA is TGTGCCAGCAGCTCGCGACTAGCCCTCGGAGATACGCAGTATTTT.

The chain employs TRBV27 and TRBJ2-5, with 7 bases fitting TRBD2. Germline V CDR1 and CDR2: MNHEY, SMNVEV (reference sequence). The CDR3 length is 14 residues. V trimming: 3 bases; J trimming: 0 bases; junction bases outside the gene matches: 1. CDR3 nucleotide sequence: TGTGCCAGCAGTTTGCGGGGGAACCAAGAGACCCAGTACTTC. Translating it yields CASSLRGNQETQYF.

This clonotype was seen at least ten times. The rearrangement joins TRBV7-6 to TRBJ1-2, with TRBD1 matching 7 bases. The V and J ends lost 5 bases and 8 bases, in that order; junction bases with no gene match: 5. The CDR3 covers 12 residues. Germline CDR1 is SGHVS and CDR2 is FNYEAQ. The CDR3 protein is CASSPRTGGYTF. The CDR3, as DNA: TGTGCCAGCAGCCCTCGGACAGGAGGCTACACCTTC.